The T cell receptor (beta chain) described here comes from a study of blood T cells in healthy people across ages (dated by TCRdb to the mid-2010s). Turning to the overall study: In model experiments, template switching captured roughly one uniquely barcoded TCR beta cDNA molecule for every two T cells. The donors were divided into four age groups: young (average around 17 years), middle-aged (about 39), aged (roughly 60) and long-lived (about 79). Using deep sequencing normalized with unique cDNA molecular identifiers, the study measured how TCR beta repertoire diversity changes with age. The study analyzed two additional independent replicas of 1 million unique cDNA reads from the same blood draw for two donors, one aged 18 to 29 and one aged 80 or older. To avoid experimental bias, donors of different ages were distributed randomly across sequencing lanes.

What the work shows at the level of the full study, not this receptor alone: There was a strong correlation between observed TCR beta diversity and the percentage of naive T cells measured by flow cytometry. Estimates of total diversity based on one million sequenced T cells were regarded as lower bounds and as underestimates. Compared with the aged group, more naive CD4+ T cells, fewer expanded clones and increased TCR diversity were shown by the long-lived group, suggesting age selection. Conclusive comparison of naive and antigen-experienced compartments was prevented by the profiling of bulk unsorted PBMCs. Observed TCR beta diversity per million T cells fell roughly linearly with age, and a significant reduction was already apparent by age around 44. Because the CMV infection status of the donors was unknown, age-related changes in expanded clonotypes may potentially have been confounded.

The CDR3 runs 15 amino acids, cysteine and phenylalanine included. Only the CDR3 DNA is retained, 45 bases long and in frame from the first base. V loses 3 bases at its end and J loses 2 bases; junction bases beyond the gene matches: 6. CDR1 and CDR2 are drawn from the germline V gene (reference sequence): DFQATT, SNEGSKA. Only a few counts were recorded for this clonotype. Its antigen target is currently unknown. No clone much larger than this one lies a single base away; base qualities are absent. Library method: 5' RACE. The instrument given in TCRdb is Illumina HiSeq 2500. The second PCR ran for about 7 to 11 cycles and used a J-beta primer mix along with a sample-barcoded 5' primer. A template-switch 5' adaptor carrying 12 random nucleotides introduced a unique molecular identifier onto each TCR beta cDNA molecule. At least 2.5 million CDR3-containing paired-end reads were obtained from each sample. All of the RNA was converted into first-strand cDNA using the Mint cDNA synthesis kit, with a TRBC-specific oligonucleotide serving as the primer. Following uracil-DNA glycosylase treatment, all cDNA underwent a first 18-cycle PCR with the universal primers M1SS and BC2_uni_R. As for the authors' bioinformatics: Normalization of each sample was performed by random selection of 1 million high-quality reads, each carrying a distinct molecular identifier. Reads sharing molecular identifiers were discarded rather than binned into consensus sequences. CDR3 identification, clonotype clustering and error correction used MiTCR with a Q25 quality threshold and the strictest error-elimination algorithm. A nonparametric unseen species model with Euler transformation was used to estimate a lower bound on total TCR beta diversity. TCRdb passed the public sequencing reads through fastp at Q25 and MiXCR, retaining productive beta sequences. All rows with the same CDR3 protein become a single entry with the most common DNA and genes. The V and J calls reflect TCRdb's pipeline rather than the authors' work. In all, the sample holds about 580,000 distinct CDR3 sequences, and 47% of those were seen once. The ten largest clones capture 20% to 25% of the sample.

The donors were 40 or so Caucasian individuals from Russia, aged roughly 6 to 100 years, who were systemically healthy. Approximately 9.3 milliliters of peripheral blood were drawn from each donor into EDTA-treated Vacutainer tubes. Ficoll-Paque density-gradient centrifugation was used to isolate PBMCs, with at least 6.5 million per sample. Trizol reagent was used to extract total RNA from the PBMCs, yielding at least 6 micrograms per sample. The percentages of naive CD45RAhigh/CD27high T cells were determined by flow cytometry on a PBMC aliquot from every donor. The specimen sequenced was blood. The chain was built from TRBV20-1 and TRBJ2-1, with 8 bases in between that match TRBD2. This receptor was identified in an elderly man in good health. The nucleotide sequence reads TGCAGTGCTAGCGGTCGGCGGGAGGCCTACAATGAGCAGTTCTTC. This gives the protein CSASGRREAYNEQFF.